One sample yielded the 21 T cell receptor beta chains listed below, sequenced in a study of T cell responses to AZD1222 COVID-19 vaccine. Repertoires were generated with immunoSEQ multiplex PCR, while TCRdb's copy carries only in-frame clones and drops some. The sample records 90,000 to 150,000 clones, about 90% being singletons. This sample comprised peripheral blood, obtained 28 days after the second AZD1222 dose. Every receptor here comes from an adult who received the AZD1222 COVID-19 vaccine.

V is TRBV18 and J is TRBJ2-5; 9 bases map to TRBD1. The CDR3 is 14 residues long. Germline V gene data show CDR1 as KGHSH and CDR2 as LQKENI. Trimming at V came to 2 bases and at J to 4 bases, leaving 2 bases not matched to a gene. The CDR3 here is CASSPGQGRETQYF. The CDR3 DNA reads as TGTGCCAGCTCACCAGGACAGGGGCGAGAGACCCAGTACTTC.

The CDR3 region has the DNA TGTGCCAGCAGCTCTAGCGGGGGGCGCGTAGATACGCAGTATTTT. This codes for CASSSSGGRVDTQYF. This chain connects TRBV7-9 to TRBJ2-3, with 11 bases aligning to TRBD2. Germline values: CDR1 SEHNR, CDR2 FQNEAQ (reference sequence). V gave up 4 bases and J gave up 5 bases; unmatched junction bases: 5. The CDR3 sequence is 15 residues long.

V is TRBV3-1 (or the pseudogene TRBV3-2) and J is TRBJ2-7; TRBD1 matches 7 bases. J gave up 0 bases and V 4 bases, and 3 bases lay outside the gene matches. The length of the CDR3 is 14 residues. CDR1 and CDR2 from the germline V gene are LGHDT and YNNKEL (reference sequence). The chain's CDR3 is CASSPGDSSYEQYF. The CDR3 region has the DNA TGTGCCAGCAGCCCCGGGGACAGCTCCTACGAGCAGTACTTC.

V usage is TRBV5-1 and J usage is TRBJ1-5; D not resolved. Trimming left V 0 bases short and J 0 bases short, with 7 bases between. Germline CDR1 reads SGHRS; CDR2 reads YFSETQ. CDR3 length: 15 residues. CDR3 in amino acids: CASSLGSHSNQPQHF. The CDR3 coding sequence is TGCGCCAGCAGCTTGGGAAGCCATAGCAATCAGCCCCAGCATTTT.

This rearrangement joins TRBV27 to TRBJ2-2; D might be TRBD1 (5 bases). Trimming took 5 bases from V and 4 from J, leaving 11 bases between them. The CDR3 is 14 residues long. Germline loops: CDR1 MNHEY, CDR2 SMNVEV (reference sequence). The CDR3: CASSVRESTGELFF. The CDR3 coding sequence is TGTGCCAGCAGTGTCAGGGAATCCACCGGGGAGCTGTTTTTT.

This chain connects TRBV18 to TRBJ2-7; TRBD1 agrees at 7 bases. The J segment lost 3 bases and the V segment lost 3 bases, leaving 5 bases of the junction unmatched. Germline CDR1 reads KGHSH; CDR2 reads LQKENI. The CDR3 contains 14 residues. In DNA form, the CDR3 reads TGTGCCAGCTCACCTGTGGGACAGATCTACGAGCAGTACTTC. Translation gives CASSPVGQIYEQYF.

This chain connects TRBV3-1 (or the pseudogene TRBV3-2) to TRBJ1-1; the D is unclear. Germline V lookup: CDR1 LGHDT, CDR2 YNNKEL (reference sequence). The CDR3 covers 15 residues. Trimming pared 1 base from V and 0 bases from J, leaving 9 bases between. CDR3 sequence (DNA): TGTGCCAGCAGCCAAGGGTCTCGGCTGAACACTGAAGCTTTCTTT. Its translation: CASSQGSRLNTEAFF.

This clone was recorded once. V usage is TRBV27 and J usage is TRBJ2-3; 7 nucleotides match TRBD1. The V gene end was trimmed by 5 bases and the J gene end by 5 bases; junction bases not matched to a gene: 10. The CDR3 spans 15 residues. The germline V gene has CDR1 MNHEY and CDR2 SMNVEV (reference sequence). The CDR3 loop is CASSPLGGPVDTQYF. The CDR3 DNA reads TGTGCCAGCAGTCCGCTAGGGGGCCCAGTAGATACGCAGTATTTT.

In its sample, this clone was seen once. The chain joins TRBV19 to TRBJ2-2, with D hard to call. The ends were cut back, 5 bases at V and 5 bases at J, with 21 bases in the middle. There are 17 residues in the CDR3. In germline, CDR1 is LNHDA, CDR2 SQIVND (reference sequence). The CDR3, as DNA: TGTGCCAGTAGTTTCTTTCAGGACCCAATGGGTACCGGGGAGCTGTTTTTT. Amino acid sequence: CASSFFQDPMGTGELFF.

The chain recombines TRBV5-4 with TRBJ1-3, with 7 bases identical to TRBD1. V shed 0 bases and J 8 bases; nucleotides not matched to a gene: 8. The CDR3 extends over 15 amino acids. The germline CDR1 and CDR2 sequences are SGHNT and YYREEE (reference sequence). The CDR3 nucleotides are TGTGCCAGCAGCTTGGATTCGAGCAGGGGGGACACCATATATTTT. Protein sequence: CASSLDSSRGDTIYF.

The chain employs TRBV4-2 and TRBJ1-3; D is unclear. Trimming pared 1 base from V and 0 bases from J, leaving 13 bases between. The CDR3 consists of 17 residues. The V gene's germline CDR1 is LGHNA and CDR2 YNFKEQ. This CDR3 reads CASSQGRELFSGNTIYF. The CDR3 bases are TGTGCCAGCAGCCAAGGAAGGGAGTTGTTCTCTGGAAACACCATATATTTT.

The DNA for the CDR3 is TGTGCCAGCAGTCCTGGAGGGGGGGCAGGGAAAGAAAAACTGTTTTTT. It specifies CASSPGGGAGKEKLFF. This rearrangement joins TRBV28 to TRBJ1-4, with D perhaps matching TRBD1 (6 bases). This CDR3 is built from 16 residues. Germline values: CDR1 MDHEN, CDR2 SYDVKM. Trimming took 5 bases from V and 8 from J, leaving 21 bases between them.

The chain combines TRBV11-2 with TRBJ1-3, with D uncertain. Germline V lookup: CDR1 SGHAT, CDR2 FQNNGV. This CDR3 comprises 16 residues. V was cut by 4 bases and J by 2 bases, with 15 bases left in between. CDR3 loop: CASSYTVGGTGNTIYF. The DNA for the CDR3 is TGTGCCAGCAGCTATACAGTGGGAGGAACTGGAAACACCATATATTTT. Drawing the rest from reference TRBV11-2 and TRBJ1-3, the complete variable domain is EAGVAQSPRYKIIEKRQSVAFWCNPISGHATLYWYQQILGQGPKLLIQFQNNGVVDDSQLPKDRFSAERLKGVDSTLKIQPAKLEDSAVYLCASSYTVGGTGNTIYFGEGSWLTVV.

This clone was detected only a few times. This chain links TRBV14 with TRBJ1-1; unclear D gene. Trimming cost V 1 base and J 12 bases, with 9 bases left between them. This CDR3 comprises 11 residues. CDR1 is SGHDN and CDR2 is FVKESK in the germline V gene. The CDR3 DNA reads as TGTGCCAGCAGCCAAGGGAGTGGTTCTTTCTTT. It codes for CASSQGSGSFF.

For the CDR3, the DNA is TGTGCCAGCAGGGGCGGGACAGGGTCTAGAGACACTGAAGCTTTCTTT. This encodes CASRGGTGSRDTEAFF. The genes are TRBV28 and TRBJ1-1; 9 bases match TRBD1. This CDR3 spans 16 amino acids. Trimming at V came to 6 bases and at J to 3 bases, leaving 11 bases not matched to a gene. From germline, CDR1 is MDHEN and CDR2 SYDVKM.

The rearrangement joins TRBV7-9 to TRBJ1-6; the D is unclear. The germline V and J ends were trimmed by 3 bases and 10 bases, with 10 bases remaining between them. Germline CDR1 and CDR2: SEHNR and FQNEAQ (reference sequence). This CDR3 is 13 amino acids long. The CDR3 DNA follows: TGTGCCAGCAGCTTCGGGGAACAATCACCCCTCCACTTT. Translated: CASSFGEQSPLHF.

This rearrangement joins TRBV18 to TRBJ2-1, with D possibly being TRBD2 (7 bases). The CDR3 has 14 residues. Per the germline V gene, CDR1 is KGHSH and CDR2 is LQKENI. V lost 2 bases to trimming and J lost 4 bases, with 9 bases between them. CDR3 DNA sequence: TGTGCCAGCTCACCAGCGGGGGCTTACAATGAGCAGTTCTTC. This encodes CASSPAGAYNEQFF.

J is TRBJ1-4 and V is TRBV20-1; D gene unclear. This CDR3 has 10 residues. Germline values: CDR1 DFQATT, CDR2 SNEGSKA (reference sequence). V was shortened by 3 bases and J by 4 bases, with 0 bases between the two germline ends. The CDR3 DNA is TGCAGTGCTAGTAATGAAAAACTGTTTTTT. This translates into CSASNEKLFF.

This rearrangement joins TRBV2 to TRBJ1-5, with 8 bases fitting TRBD1. V lost 6 bases to trimming and J lost 4 bases; unmatched junction nucleotides: 2. Germline CDR1 SNHLY, CDR2 FYNNEI. The CDR3 covers 13 residues. CDR3 DNA: TGTGCCAGCAGGGGGACAGGTAATCAGCCCCAGCATTTT. Translated: CASRGTGNQPQHF.

The V and J genes are TRBV5-1 and TRBJ1-3; TRBD1 might be the D (5 bases). The CDR3 is made up of 16 amino acids. CDR1 SGHRS and CDR2 YFSETQ come from the germline V gene. V shed 4 bases and J shed 2 bases, with 16 bases lying between them. CDR3 coding DNA: TGCGCCAGCAGCCCGGATGGGGGTAGTGCTGGAAACACCATATATTTT. Translation gives CASSPDGGSAGNTIYF.

This chain uses TRBV4-1 with TRBJ1-5; the D is unclear. The CDR3 length is 13 residues. Per the germline V gene, CDR1 is MGHRA and CDR2 is YSYEKL. V lost 4 bases to trimming and J lost 4 bases, with 8 bases between them. This CDR3 reads CASSPDSNQPQHF. CDR3 sequence (DNA): TGCGCCAGCAGCCCCGATTCAAATCAGCCCCAGCATTTT.